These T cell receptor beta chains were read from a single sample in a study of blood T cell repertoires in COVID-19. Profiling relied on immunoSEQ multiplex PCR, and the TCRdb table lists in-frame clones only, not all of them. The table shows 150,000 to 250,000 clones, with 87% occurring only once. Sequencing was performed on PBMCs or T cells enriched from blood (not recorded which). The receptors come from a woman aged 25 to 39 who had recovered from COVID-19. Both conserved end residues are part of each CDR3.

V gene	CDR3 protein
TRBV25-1	CASSELGVNYGYTF
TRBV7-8	CASSPEAGLQTPGNEQFF
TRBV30	CAWSQGGLGNQPQHF
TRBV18	CASSQGGNQPQHF
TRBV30	CAWSEGQPYAPQHF
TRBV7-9	CASSFSRDRVSYEQYF
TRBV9	CASSVVSGVLTEAFF
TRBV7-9	CASSLGPGTWEQFF
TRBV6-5	CASSYGGVSGNQPQHF
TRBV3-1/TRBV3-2	CASSQGQGDVGYTF
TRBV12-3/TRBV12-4	CASSFGAGSEAFF
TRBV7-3	CASSPGGGETQYF
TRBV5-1	CASSFGLGGNYGYTF
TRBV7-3	CASSPTGGTGNEQFF
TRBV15	CATSRGDRVEEKLFF
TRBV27	CASSLGTGAGSPLHF
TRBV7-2	CASSLPEANYGYTF
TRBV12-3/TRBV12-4	CASRSPGSEQFF
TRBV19	CASSPPGTGARSYGYTF
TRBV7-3	CASSQDYRDNEQFF
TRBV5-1	CASSLRQGIMNTEAFF
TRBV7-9	CASSFTNEKLFF
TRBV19	CASRALLYNEQFF